Below, 19 T cell receptor beta chains from the same sample are listed, as sequenced in a study of beta chain features in type 1 diabetes. Study findings and constraints: The study found moderately but significantly shorter TCRB CDR3s in all four CD4+ subsets of Type 1 diabetes patients.

Every bit of the isolated RNA underwent reverse transcription, so sequencing read expressed TCRB transcripts. TCRdb keeps only in-frame clones here, not all; method: immunoSEQ multiplex PCR. The sample includes almost 350,000 clones, roughly 8.8% seen only once; the top ten take about 1%. For these receptors, no antigen is known. The sample taken for sequencing was central memory CD4+ T cells from blood. These receptors originate from a man aged 25 to 45 with type 1 diabetes.

The V gene is TRBV5-6, the J gene TRBJ2-1; D might be TRBD1 (5 bases). The CDR3 has 11 residues. From germline, CDR1 is SGHDT and CDR2 YYEEEE. Trimming removed 2 bases from V and 9 bases from J, with 6 bases in between. The CDR3 DNA reads TGTGCCAGCAGCTTCAGGGTTGAGCAGTTCTTC. Translation: CASSFRVEQFF.

The V and J genes are TRBV10-3 and TRBJ1-5, with 9 bases matching TRBD1. V lost 4 bases, J lost 5 bases, and 6 bases stayed unmatched. Germline CDR1 reads ENHRY; CDR2 reads SYGVKD. The CDR3 extends over 15 amino acids. CDR3 in amino acids: CAISGGQGSDQPQHF. CDR3 nucleotide sequence: TGTGCCATCAGTGGGGGACAGGGTAGTGATCAGCCCCAGCATTTT.

This clone was seen a handful of times. The chain employs TRBV9 and TRBJ2-7; D remains ambiguous. This CDR3 is 12 amino acids long. Germline V gives CDR1 SGDLS, CDR2 YYNGEE. Trimming cost V 4 bases and J 3 bases, with 8 bases left between them. The DNA for the CDR3 is TGTGCCAGCAGCCTCAATTTCTACGAGCAGTACTTC. Its protein is CASSLNFYEQYF.

The genes are TRBV27 and TRBJ2-7; D gene unclear. There are 13 residues in the CDR3. V was clipped by 5 bases and J by 3 bases, with 11 bases between them. Germline values: CDR1 MNHEY, CDR2 SMNVEV (reference sequence). The CDR3 loop reads CASSPRSFYEQYF. The CDR3 DNA is TGTGCCAGCAGTCCACGTTCCTTCTACGAGCAGTACTTC.

DNA of the CDR3: TGCGCCAGCAGCTTGGTGACAGCCGCGAACACCGGGGAGCTGTTTTTT. Translation: CASSLVTAANTGELFF. The chain uses TRBV5-1 and TRBJ2-2, with a tentative D call TRBD1 (5 bases). The length of the CDR3 is 16 residues. The germline V and J ends were trimmed by 0 bases and 0 bases, with 9 bases remaining between them. Germline-derived CDR1 and CDR2 are SGHRS and YFSETQ.

This clone has more than one count but fewer than ten. V gene TRBV14 combines with J gene TRBJ2-7; 9 nucleotides align to TRBD1. With 4 bases clipped from V and 1 base from J, the junction kept 5 bases outside the gene matches. The CDR3 is made up of 15 amino acids. In germline, CDR1 is SGHDN, CDR2 FVKESK. The CDR3: CASSLLGTGSYEQYF. DNA for the CDR3: TGTGCCAGCAGCCTTCTCGGGACAGGGTCCTACGAGCAGTACTTC.

This clone was seen a handful of times. This chain links TRBV5-6 with TRBJ2-6, with D perhaps matching TRBD2 (5 bases). Trimming pared 4 bases from V and 2 bases from J, leaving 10 bases between. Germline CDR1 is SGHDT and CDR2 is YYEEEE. The CDR3 sequence is 15 residues long. The CDR3 protein is CASSRTWTGANVLTF. The CDR3 DNA reads as TGTGCCAGCAGCCGGACTTGGACTGGGGCCAACGTCCTGACTTTC.

The chain recombines TRBV6-1 with TRBJ2-7, with D possibly matching TRBD1 (5 bases). V was clipped by 4 bases and J by 5 bases, with 9 bases between them. The CDR3 is 12 amino acids. Germline V lookup: CDR1 MNHNS, CDR2 SASEGT. The CDR3 loop reads CASSGAGHEQYF. The CDR3 DNA sequence: TGTGCCAGCAGTGGGGCAGGGCACGAGCAGTACTTC.

V is TRBV11-2 and J is TRBJ2-7; D is unresolved. V was pared by 5 bases and J by 0 bases, with 11 bases between. Germline V gene data show CDR1 as SGHAT and CDR2 as FQNNGV. The CDR3 has 14 amino acids. The CDR3 DNA follows: TGTGCCAGCAGCCAAGGGTTTAGCTCCTACGAGCAGTACTTC. Residues: CASSQGFSSYEQYF.

This clone was recorded a few times. The rearrangement links TRBV13 to TRBJ2-5; 7 bases map to TRBD2. The CDR3 contains 16 residues. Germline values: CDR1 PRHDT, CDR2 FYEKMQ (reference sequence). Trimming removed 5 bases from V and 5 bases from J; junction bases left unmatched: 14. For the CDR3, the DNA is TGTGCCAGCAGCCCCCCGACTAGCAGCTCGGGCGAGACCCAGTACTTC. It codes for CASSPPTSSSGETQYF.

The V gene is TRBV7-6, the J gene TRBJ2-3; 12 bases agree with TRBD1. Trimming removed 0 bases from V and 7 bases from J; junction bases left unmatched: 5. The CDR3 is 16 residues long. Germline CDR1 and CDR2: SGHVS and FNYEAQ. For the CDR3, the DNA is TGTGCCAGCAGCTTAGCGGGACAGGGGGCGTTCTATACGCAGTATTTT. This translates into CASSLAGQGAFYTQYF. Variable domain in full (rest from reference TRBV7-6 and TRBJ2-3): GAGVSQSPRYKVTKRGQDVALRCDPISGHVSLYWYRQALGQGPEFLTYFNYEAQQDKSGLPNDRFSAERPEGSISTLTIQRTEQRDSAMYRCASSLAGQGAFYTQYFGPGTRLTVL.

The chain employs TRBV30 and TRBJ1-3; D is unresolved. V was shortened by 3 bases and J by 4 bases, with 13 bases between the two germline ends. Germline lookup yields CDR1 GTSNPN and CDR2 SVGIG (reference sequence). The CDR3 consists of 14 residues. DNA of the CDR3: TGTGCCTGGAGCGGACCCAAACGCGGAAACACCATATATTTT. This gives the protein CAWSGPKRGNTIYF.

This clone occurred a few times. V gene TRBV30 combines with J gene TRBJ2-3, with D possibly being TRBD2 (5 bases). The germline gives CDR1 GTSNPN, CDR2 SVGIG (reference sequence). The CDR3 has 14 residues. Trimming removed 2 bases at V and 1 base at J, with 10 bases between. The CDR3 sequence is CAWSTSWGTDTQYF. The DNA of the CDR3 is TGTGCCTGGAGTACTAGTTGGGGCACAGATACGCAGTATTTT.

In this sample, this clone turned up many times. The J gene is TRBJ2-3, the V gene TRBV7-9, with D uncertain. V shed 5 bases and J shed 14 bases, with 14 bases lying between them. This CDR3 contains 11 residues. The germline CDR1 and CDR2 sequences are SEHNR and FQNEAQ (reference sequence). CDR3 nucleotides: TGTGCCAGCAGCCGCCAGTCCAGTAGGTATTTT. Translating it yields CASSRQSSRYF.

V is TRBV4-3 and J is TRBJ2-7, with D perhaps TRBD2 (5 bases). The germline V gene has CDR1 LGHNA and CDR2 YSLEER. Trimming stripped 0 bases from V and 4 bases from J, with 13 bases between. The CDR3 has 15 residues. CDR3 nucleotides: TGCGCCAGCAGCCAAGATCTCGGGGTGAGGTACGAGCAGTACTTC. Protein: CASSQDLGVRYEQYF.

Many counts were recorded for this clone. The V call is TRBV11-2, the J call TRBJ2-1; possibly TRBD1 or TRBD2 for D (5 bases each). The CDR3 extends over 15 amino acids. The V end lost 1 base, the J end lost 8 bases, and 15 bases lay between the germline ends. Germline CDR1 SGHAT, CDR2 FQNNGV. The CDR3 here is CASSLGQGRSDEQFF. CDR3 in DNA: TGTGCCAGCAGCTTAGGGCAGGGACGGAGCGATGAGCAGTTCTTC.

CDR3 in amino acids: CASSDRDRVKPLHF. The CDR3 nucleotides read TGTGCCAGCAGCGACCGGGACAGGGTAAAACCCCTCCACTTT. The chain carries TRBV9 and TRBJ1-6; 9 bases match TRBD1. With V trimmed by 3 bases and J by 12 bases, 7 bases remained unmatched. This CDR3 is 14 amino acids long. Per germline, CDR1 SGDLS and CDR2 YYNGEE.

This clone has more than one count but fewer than ten. The chain is built from TRBV19 and TRBJ1-5; TRBD1 aligns across 8 bases. The V gene end was trimmed by 10 bases and the J gene end by 3 bases; junction bases not matched to a gene: 8. CDR1 LNHDA and CDR2 SQIVND come from the germline V gene (reference sequence). This CDR3 is 14 amino acids long. The CDR3 DNA sequence: TGTGCCACCTCGGACAGGGCCACCAATCAGCCCCAGCATTTT. Protein product: CATSDRATNQPQHF.

This clone was counted between two and nine times. The V gene is TRBV7-2, the J gene TRBJ2-2, with TRBD1 matching over 8 bases. CDR1 is SGHTA and CDR2 is FQGNSA in the germline V gene. The CDR3 extends over 17 amino acids. V gave up 2 bases and J gave up 8 bases; unmatched junction bases: 13. This CDR3 is CASSLTPTGGKRGELFF. As DNA, the CDR3 is TGTGCCAGCAGCTTAACCCCCACAGGGGGAAAACGGGGGGAGCTGTTTTTT. The variable domain in full, completed from reference TRBV7-2 and TRBJ2-2, reads GAGVSQSPSNKVTEKGKDVELRCDPISGHTALYWYRQSLGQGLEFLIYFQGNSAPDKSGLPSDRFSAERTGGSVSTLTIQRTQQEDSAVYLCASSLTPTGGKRGELFFGEGSRLTVL.